A selection of T cell receptor beta chains follows, all from one sample in a study of lymphopenia after photon versus proton radiotherapy. Clones were read by immunoSEQ multiplex PCR, and TCRdb kept only the in-frame ones, dropping some. The sample has approximately 45,000 clones, roughly 87% seen once. This specimen was peripheral blood, taken from a patient treated with photon-based radiotherapy. The receptors stem from a man aged 35 to 55 with gastric cancer. Both conserved end residues are part of each CDR3. Each record gives: J gene, V gene, CDR3 protein.

TRBJ1-5,TRBV30,CAWSGEGDQGNQPQHF
TRBJ1-1,TRBV4-1,CASSQGVPRQFAFF
TRBJ2-5,TRBV5-6,CASSFRLSGGLRWETQYF
TRBJ1-3,TRBV30,CAWSVGTLSGNTIYF
TRBJ2-3,TRBV5-1,CASSLGTGQGDTQYF
TRBJ2-2,TRBV12-5,CASGRETGELFF
TRBJ2-7,TRBV11-2,CASSPRQIYEQYF
TRBJ1-1,TRBV19,CASSTGLSDTEAFF
TRBJ2-7,TRBV6-5,CASSSSDRGLYEQYF
TRBJ2-3,TRBV4-1,CASSQGDNTDTQYF
TRBJ1-1,TRBV19,CASSNRGGAFF
TRBJ2-5,TRBV30,CAWAGGIQETQYF
TRBJ2-2,TRBV18,CASSHPTAGGLRTGELFF
TRBJ1-2,TRBV6-1,CASSDFTAVYGYTF
TRBJ2-7,TRBV5-8,CASSLALGLGEQYF
TRBJ2-3,TRBV4-3,CASSQGSGGAADTQYF
TRBJ1-6,TRBV10-2,CASNDGSSYNSPLHF
TRBJ2-2,TRBV6-5,CASTGGDTGELFF
TRBJ1-1,TRBV5-1,CASSLVAGLEAFF
TRBJ1-1,TRBV30,CAWSDLITTEAFF
TRBJ2-7,TRBV6-5,CASSPPTGGTYEQYF
TRBJ1-2,TRBV7-2,CASSLFGGYTF
TRBJ2-2,TRBV7-8,CASSFQPRGRLIELFF
TRBJ2-7,TRBV12-5,CASRSGTAYEQYF
TRBJ2-2,TRBV27,CASQAASGTGELFF
TRBJ1-2,TRBV5-1,CASSLASRQGGHGYTF
TRBJ2-7,TRBV10-3,CAISPTSGGAYEQYF
TRBJ1-2,TRBV5-6,CASSLGRVLHYGYTF
TRBJ1-3,TRBV4-2,CASSQDDSPAGGNTIYF
TRBJ2-3,TRBV4-1,CASSQGTSGGFTDTQYF
TRBJ2-3,TRBV6-6,CASSYATSTDTQYF
TRBJ1-6,TRBV7-6,CASSPGPTVPLHF